The clone carrying this T cell receptor beta chain has more than one count but fewer than ten. Its target is unknown. Constant-segment primers and 5'RACE yielded cDNA libraries for TCR alpha and TCR beta, each carrying sample barcodes and UMIs. TCRdb called the 5' RACE reads again in MiXCR, with one record for every CDR3 protein. The sample contains 360,000 or so distinct CDR3 sequences, 25% to 30% of which appear only once. The data stem from a study of T-cell memory formation after mild COVID-19. The overall study: TCR clustering was largely donor specific.

Whole-study results and caveats: The pre-infection memory compartment contained some responding clones, suggesting cross-reactive memory joined. Of the contracting clones, CD4+ ones lay mainly in CM and EM, and CD8+ ones in EMRA.

Specimen: PBMCs or a T cell subset sorted from them (not recorded which). The sequence came from an adult woman who had mild COVID-19 (a few samples of this study predate the infection). Cell type and time point are not known.

CDR3 DNA: TGCGCCAGCAGTCCGGACAGGGGGGACACTGAAGCTTTCTTT. This sequence encodes CASSPDRGDTEAFF. The chain combines TRBV23-1 with TRBJ1-1; TRBD1 matches at 10 bases. TRBV23-1 is reported as an ORF; its role is uncertain. Losses at the gene ends were 4 bases for V and 3 bases for J; bases not matched to a gene: 2. The CDR3 spans 14 residues.